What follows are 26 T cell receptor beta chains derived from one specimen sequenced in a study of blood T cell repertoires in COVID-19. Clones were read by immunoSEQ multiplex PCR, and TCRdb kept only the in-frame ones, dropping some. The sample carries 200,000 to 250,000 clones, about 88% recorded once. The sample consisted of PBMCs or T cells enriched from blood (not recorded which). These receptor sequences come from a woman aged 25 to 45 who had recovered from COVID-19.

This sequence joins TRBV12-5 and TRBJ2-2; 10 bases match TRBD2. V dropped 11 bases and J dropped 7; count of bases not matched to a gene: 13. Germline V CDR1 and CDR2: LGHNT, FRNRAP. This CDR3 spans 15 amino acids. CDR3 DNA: TGTGCTTCCGCCTCTCTAGCGGGGGCGGACGGGGAGCTGTTTTTT. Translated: CASASLAGADGELFF.

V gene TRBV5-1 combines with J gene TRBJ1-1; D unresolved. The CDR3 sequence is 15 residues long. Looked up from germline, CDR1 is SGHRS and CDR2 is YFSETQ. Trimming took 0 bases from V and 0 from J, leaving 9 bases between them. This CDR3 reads CASSLVVSLNTEAFF. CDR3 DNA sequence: TGCGCCAGCAGCTTGGTTGTTTCCTTGAACACTGAAGCTTTCTTT. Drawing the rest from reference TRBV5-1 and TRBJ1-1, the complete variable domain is KAGVTQTPRYLIKTRGQQVTLSCSPISGHRSVSWYQQTPGQGLQFLFEYFSETQRNKGNFPGRFSGRQFSNSRSEMNVSTLELGDSALYLCASSLVVSLNTEAFFGQGTRLTVV.

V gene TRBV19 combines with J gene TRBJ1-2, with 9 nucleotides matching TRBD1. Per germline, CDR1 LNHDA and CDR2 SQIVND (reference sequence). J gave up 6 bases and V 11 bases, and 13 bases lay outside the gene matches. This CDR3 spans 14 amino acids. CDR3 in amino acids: CACKLGDRENGYTF. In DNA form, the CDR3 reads TGTGCCTGCAAGTTGGGGGACAGGGAGAATGGCTACACCTTC.

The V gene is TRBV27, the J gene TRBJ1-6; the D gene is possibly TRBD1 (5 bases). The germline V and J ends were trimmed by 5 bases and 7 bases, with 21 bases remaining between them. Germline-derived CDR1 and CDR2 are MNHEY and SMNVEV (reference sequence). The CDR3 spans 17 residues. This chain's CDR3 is CASSPRQGGGFNSPLHF. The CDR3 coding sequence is TGTGCCAGCAGTCCCCGCCAGGGAGGTGGCTTCAATTCACCCCTCCACTTT.

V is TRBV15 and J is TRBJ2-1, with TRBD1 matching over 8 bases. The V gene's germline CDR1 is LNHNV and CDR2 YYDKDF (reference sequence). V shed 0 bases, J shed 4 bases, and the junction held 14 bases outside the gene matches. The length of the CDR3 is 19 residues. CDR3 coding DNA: TGTGCCACCAGCAGAGATAGTCGGTCGGACAGGGTAAATTACAATGAGCAGTTCTTC. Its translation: CATSRDSRSDRVNYNEQFF.

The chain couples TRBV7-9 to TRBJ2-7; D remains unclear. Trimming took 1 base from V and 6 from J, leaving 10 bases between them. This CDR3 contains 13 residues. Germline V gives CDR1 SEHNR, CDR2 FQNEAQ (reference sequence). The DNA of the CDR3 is TGTGCCAGCAGCTTAGGGCCCTCATCCGAGCAGTACTTC. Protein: CASSLGPSSEQYF.

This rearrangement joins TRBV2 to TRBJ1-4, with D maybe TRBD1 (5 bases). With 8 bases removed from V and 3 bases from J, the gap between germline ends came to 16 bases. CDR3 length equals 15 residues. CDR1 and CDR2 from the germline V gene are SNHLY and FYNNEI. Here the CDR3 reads CASGAQASSNEKLFF. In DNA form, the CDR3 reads TGTGCCAGCGGGGCCCAGGCGTCCTCTAATGAAAAACTGTTTTTT.

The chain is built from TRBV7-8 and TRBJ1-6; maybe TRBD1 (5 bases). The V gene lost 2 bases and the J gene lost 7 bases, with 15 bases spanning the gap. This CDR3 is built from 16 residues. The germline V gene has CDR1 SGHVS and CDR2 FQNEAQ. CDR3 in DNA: TGTGCCAGCAGCTTACGGGCAGGGTGGGCAAATTCACCCCTCCACTTT. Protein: CASSLRAGWANSPLHF.

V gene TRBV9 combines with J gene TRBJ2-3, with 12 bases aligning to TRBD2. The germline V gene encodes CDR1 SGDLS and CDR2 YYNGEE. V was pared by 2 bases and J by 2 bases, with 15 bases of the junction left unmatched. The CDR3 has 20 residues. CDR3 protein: CASSVGSSGGVLWDTDTQYF. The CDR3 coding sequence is TGTGCCAGCAGCGTTGGATCTAGCGGGGGGGTACTTTGGGACACAGATACGCAGTATTTT.

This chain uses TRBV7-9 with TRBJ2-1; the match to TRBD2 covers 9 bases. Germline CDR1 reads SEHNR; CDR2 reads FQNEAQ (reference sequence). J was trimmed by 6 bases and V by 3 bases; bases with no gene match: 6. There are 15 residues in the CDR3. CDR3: CASSFGGGAVNEQFF. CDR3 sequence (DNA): TGTGCCAGCAGCTTTGGCGGGGGGGCCGTCAATGAGCAGTTCTTC.

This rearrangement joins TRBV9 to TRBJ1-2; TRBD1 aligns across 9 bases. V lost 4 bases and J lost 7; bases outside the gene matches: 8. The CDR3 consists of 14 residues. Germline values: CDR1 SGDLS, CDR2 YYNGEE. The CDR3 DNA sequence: TGTGCCAGCAGCCTCGGACAGGGGAATTTTGGCTACACCTTC. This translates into CASSLGQGNFGYTF.

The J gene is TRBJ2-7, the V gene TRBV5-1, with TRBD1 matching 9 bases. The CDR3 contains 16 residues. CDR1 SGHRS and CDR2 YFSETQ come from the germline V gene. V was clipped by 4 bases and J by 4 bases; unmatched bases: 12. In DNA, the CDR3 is TGCGCCAGCAGCCCCCACCCCGGGACAGGGATTTACGAGCAGTACTTC. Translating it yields CASSPHPGTGIYEQYF.

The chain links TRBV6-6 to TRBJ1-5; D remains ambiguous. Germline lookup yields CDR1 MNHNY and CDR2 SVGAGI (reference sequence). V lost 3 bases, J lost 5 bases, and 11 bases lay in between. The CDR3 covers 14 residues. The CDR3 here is CASSYDVRDQPQHF. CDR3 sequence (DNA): TGTGCCAGCAGTTATGACGTGCGGGATCAGCCCCAGCATTTT.

CDR3 in amino acids: CATSRSGSADTQYF. The CDR3 DNA follows: TGTGCCACCAGCAGATCGGGATCTGCAGATACGCAGTATTTT. The genes are TRBV15 and TRBJ2-3; possibly TRBD2 for D (5 bases). The CDR3 has 14 residues. V lost 2 bases, J lost 4 bases, and 10 bases lay in between. Germline V gene data show CDR1 as LNHNV and CDR2 as YYDKDF (reference sequence).

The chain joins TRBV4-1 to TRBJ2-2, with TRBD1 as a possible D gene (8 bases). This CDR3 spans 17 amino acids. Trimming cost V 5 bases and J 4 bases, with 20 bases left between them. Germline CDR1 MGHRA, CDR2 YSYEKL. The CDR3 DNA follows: TGCGCCAGCAGCTACAGGGGGGGCGGACGGAGCACCGGGGAGCTGTTTTTT. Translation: CASSYRGGGRSTGELFF.

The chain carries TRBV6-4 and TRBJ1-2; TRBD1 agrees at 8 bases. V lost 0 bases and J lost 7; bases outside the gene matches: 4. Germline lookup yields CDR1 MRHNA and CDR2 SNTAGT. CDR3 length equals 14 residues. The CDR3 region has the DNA TGTGCCAGCAGTGACTCGATGGGGACAGGTGGCTACACCTTC. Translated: CASSDSMGTGGYTF.

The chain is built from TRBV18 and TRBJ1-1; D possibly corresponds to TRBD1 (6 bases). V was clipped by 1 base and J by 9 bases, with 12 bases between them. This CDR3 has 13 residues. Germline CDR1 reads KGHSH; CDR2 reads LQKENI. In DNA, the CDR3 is TGTGCCAGCTCACCACGGGGACATTATAAAGCTTTCTTT. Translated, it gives CASSPRGHYKAFF.

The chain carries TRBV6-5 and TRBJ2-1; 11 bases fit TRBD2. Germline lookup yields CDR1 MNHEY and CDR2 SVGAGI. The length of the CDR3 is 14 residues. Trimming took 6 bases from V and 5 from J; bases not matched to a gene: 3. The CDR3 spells CASSSSGGHNEQFF. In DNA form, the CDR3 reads TGTGCCAGCAGCTCTAGCGGGGGGCACAATGAGCAGTTCTTC.

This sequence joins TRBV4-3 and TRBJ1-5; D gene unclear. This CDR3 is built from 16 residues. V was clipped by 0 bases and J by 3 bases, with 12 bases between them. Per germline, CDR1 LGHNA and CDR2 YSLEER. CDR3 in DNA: TGCGCCAGCAGCCAAGAGGCAGGCCGCTCCAATCAGCCCCAGCATTTT. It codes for CASSQEAGRSNQPQHF.

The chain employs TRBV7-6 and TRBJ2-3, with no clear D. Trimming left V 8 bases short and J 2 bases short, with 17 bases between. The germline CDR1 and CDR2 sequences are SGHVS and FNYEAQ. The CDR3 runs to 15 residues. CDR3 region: CASSLPQGATDTQYF. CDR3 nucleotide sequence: TGTGCCAGCTCCTTACCCCAAGGAGCCACAGATACGCAGTATTTT.

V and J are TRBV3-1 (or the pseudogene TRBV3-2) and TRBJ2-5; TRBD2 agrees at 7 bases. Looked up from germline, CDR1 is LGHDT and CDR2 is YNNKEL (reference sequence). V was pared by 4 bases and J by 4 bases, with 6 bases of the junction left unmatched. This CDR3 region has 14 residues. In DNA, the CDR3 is TGTGCCAGCAGCCCTCTGAGCGGGGTAGAGACCCAGTACTTC. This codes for CASSPLSGVETQYF.

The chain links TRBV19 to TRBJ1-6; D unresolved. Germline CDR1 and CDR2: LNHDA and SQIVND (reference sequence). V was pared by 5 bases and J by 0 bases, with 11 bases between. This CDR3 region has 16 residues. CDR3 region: CASSARRSSYNSPLHF. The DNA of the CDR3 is TGTGCCAGTAGTGCGCGGAGGAGCTCCTATAATTCACCCCTCCACTTT.

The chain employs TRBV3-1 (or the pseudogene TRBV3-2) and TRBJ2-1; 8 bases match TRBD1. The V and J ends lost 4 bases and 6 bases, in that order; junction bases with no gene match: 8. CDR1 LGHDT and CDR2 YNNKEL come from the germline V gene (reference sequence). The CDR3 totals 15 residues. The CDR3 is CASSPDRGVGNEQFF. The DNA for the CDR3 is TGTGCCAGCAGCCCCGACAGGGGAGTCGGCAATGAGCAGTTCTTC.

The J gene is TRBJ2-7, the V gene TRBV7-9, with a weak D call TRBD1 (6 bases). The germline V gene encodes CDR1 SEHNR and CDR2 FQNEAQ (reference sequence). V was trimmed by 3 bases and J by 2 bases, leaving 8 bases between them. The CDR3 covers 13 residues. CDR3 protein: CASSLDSTYEQYF. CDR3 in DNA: TGTGCCAGCAGCTTGGACAGTACCTACGAGCAGTACTTC.

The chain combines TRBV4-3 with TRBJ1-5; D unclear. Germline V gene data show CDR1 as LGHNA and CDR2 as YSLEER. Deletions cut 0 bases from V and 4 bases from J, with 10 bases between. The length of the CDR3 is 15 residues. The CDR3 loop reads CASSQEVGRNQPQHF. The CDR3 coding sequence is TGCGCCAGCAGCCAAGAAGTCGGTCGAAATCAGCCCCAGCATTTT.

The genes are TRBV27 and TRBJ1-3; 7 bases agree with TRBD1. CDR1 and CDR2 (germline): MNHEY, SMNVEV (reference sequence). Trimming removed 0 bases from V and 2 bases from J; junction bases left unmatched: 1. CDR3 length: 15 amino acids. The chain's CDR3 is CASSLSQGAGNTIYF. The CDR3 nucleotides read TGTGCCAGCAGTTTATCTCAGGGGGCTGGAAACACCATATATTTT.